The entry that follows covers one TCR beta chain sequence. Its antigen is undetermined. The same CDR3 arises from other DNA sequences in this sample as well. Measured with immunoSEQ multiplex PCR; TCRdb has only the in-frame clones, and not every one. The sample holds approximately 220,000 clones; about 93% are singletons and the top ten take 0.8% to 1.2%. These data belong to a study of cytomegalovirus exposure and HLA in healthy donors. Study outcomes and limitations: Cytomegalovirus status was reportedly diagnosed by the classifier with high sensitivity and specificity. Specific recognition of CMV antigens was confirmed in vitro for a few chains (all CMV-associated). Rarity marked most TCR sequences, yet some public TCRs occurred in many donors. Altogether, around 160 TCR beta chains were recorded as cytomegalovirus-associated.

This CDR3 is built from 15 residues. Per germline, CDR1 MNHEY and CDR2 SMNVEV (reference sequence). After removal of 2 bases from V and 4 bases from J, the junction contained 5 bases not matched to a gene. Material for sequencing was PBMCs. The TCR comes from a woman between 18 and 30 years old in good health and CMV-seronegative. The chain employs TRBV27 and TRBJ2-1; TRBD2 matches 7 bases. CDR3 coding DNA: TGTGCCAGCAGTTTACGTCTAGCGGTATACAATGAGCAGTTCTTC. As protein: CASSLRLAVYNEQFF.